The present T cell receptor beta chain was sequenced within a study of T cell responses to AZD1222 COVID-19 vaccine. This CDR3 has 14 residues. Germline trimming cut 3 bases from V and 4 bases from J; bases unmatched to any gene: 2. From germline, CDR1 is LNHDA and CDR2 SQIVND (reference sequence). Profiling relied on immunoSEQ multiplex PCR, and the TCRdb table lists in-frame clones only, not all of them. The top ten hold roughly 3.9% of the sample, which has about 120,000 clones, approximately 85% seen once. The sample holds one count of this clone. Its specificity is not known. Whole-study results and caveats: Only 5 or 6 individuals given AZD1222 were seropositive at baseline. Dominant CD4 TCR responses targeted spike regions 160-218 and 743-854. Elevations in Spike-specific TCR breadth and depth followed administration of two AZD1222 doses. There were mostly white British donors and more females than males, and clonal diversity was possibly underestimated.

The source is an adult in good health. The input for sequencing was peripheral blood, taken on day 0 of MenACWY control vaccination. The V and J genes are TRBV19 and TRBJ2-1; 8 bases are shared with TRBD1. CDR3 protein: CASSMTGEYNEQFF. The CDR3 DNA is TGTGCCAGTAGTATGACAGGGGAGTACAATGAGCAGTTCTTC. Variable domain in full (rest from reference TRBV19 and TRBJ2-1): DGGITQSPKYLFRKEGQNVTLSCEQNLNHDAMYWYRQDPGQGLRLIYYSQIVNDFQKGDIAEGYSVSREKKESFPLTVTSAQKNPTAFYLCASSMTGEYNEQFFGPGTRLTVL.